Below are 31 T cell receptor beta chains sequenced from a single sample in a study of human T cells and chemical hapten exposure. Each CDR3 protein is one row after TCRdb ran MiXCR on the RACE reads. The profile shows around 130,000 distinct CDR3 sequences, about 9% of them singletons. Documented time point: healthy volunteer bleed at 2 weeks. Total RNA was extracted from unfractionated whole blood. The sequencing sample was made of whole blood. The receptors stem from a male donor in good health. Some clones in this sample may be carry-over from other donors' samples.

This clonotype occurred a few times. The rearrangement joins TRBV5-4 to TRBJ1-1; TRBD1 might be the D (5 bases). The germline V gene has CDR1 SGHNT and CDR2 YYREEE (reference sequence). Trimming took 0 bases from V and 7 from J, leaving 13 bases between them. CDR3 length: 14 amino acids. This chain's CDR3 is CASSLAVGGIEAFF. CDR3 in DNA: TGTGCCAGCAGCTTGGCCGTTGGGGGAATTGAAGCTTTCTTT.

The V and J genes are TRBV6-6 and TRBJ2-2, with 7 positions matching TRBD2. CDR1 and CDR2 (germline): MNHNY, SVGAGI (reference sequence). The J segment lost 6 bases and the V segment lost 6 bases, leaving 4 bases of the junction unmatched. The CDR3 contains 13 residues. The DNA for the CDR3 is TGTGCCAGCAGCCGGACTAGTCCCGGGGAGCTGTTTTTT. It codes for CASSRTSPGELFF.

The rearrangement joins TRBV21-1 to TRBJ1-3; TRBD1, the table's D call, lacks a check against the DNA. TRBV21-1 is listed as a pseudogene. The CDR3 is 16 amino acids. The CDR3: CASSKQGQRTGNTIYF. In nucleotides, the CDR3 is TGTGCCAGCAGCAAACAGGGGCAGAGGACTGGAAACACCATATATTTT.

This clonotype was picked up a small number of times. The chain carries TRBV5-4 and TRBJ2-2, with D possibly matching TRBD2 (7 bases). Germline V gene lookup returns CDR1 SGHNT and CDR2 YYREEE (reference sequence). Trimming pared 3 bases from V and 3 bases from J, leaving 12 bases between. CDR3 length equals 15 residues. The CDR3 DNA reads TGTGCCAGCAGCTGGGGGGGGCCGGACACCGGGGAGCTGTTTTTT. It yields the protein CASSWGGPDTGELFF.

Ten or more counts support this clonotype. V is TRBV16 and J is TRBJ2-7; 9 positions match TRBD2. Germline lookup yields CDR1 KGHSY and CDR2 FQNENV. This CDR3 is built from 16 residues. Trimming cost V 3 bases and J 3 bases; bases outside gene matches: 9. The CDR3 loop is CASSHTGTSTYYEQYF. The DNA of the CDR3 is TGTGCCAGCAGCCATACCGGGACTAGCACCTACTACGAGCAGTACTTC.

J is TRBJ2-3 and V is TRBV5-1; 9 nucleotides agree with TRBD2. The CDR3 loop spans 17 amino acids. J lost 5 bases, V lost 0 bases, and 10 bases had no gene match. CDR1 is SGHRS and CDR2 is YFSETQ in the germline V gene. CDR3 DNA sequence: TGCGCCAGCAGCTTGGGATCAAGCGGGAGGCCGAGAGATACGCAGTATTTT. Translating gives CASSLGSSGRPRDTQYF.

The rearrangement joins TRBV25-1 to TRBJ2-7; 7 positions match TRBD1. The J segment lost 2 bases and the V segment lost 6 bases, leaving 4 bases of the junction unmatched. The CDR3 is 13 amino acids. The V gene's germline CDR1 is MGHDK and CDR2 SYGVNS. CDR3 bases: TGTGCCAGCAGGGCCGGGACAGCCTACGAGCAGTACTTC. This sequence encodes CASRAGTAYEQYF.

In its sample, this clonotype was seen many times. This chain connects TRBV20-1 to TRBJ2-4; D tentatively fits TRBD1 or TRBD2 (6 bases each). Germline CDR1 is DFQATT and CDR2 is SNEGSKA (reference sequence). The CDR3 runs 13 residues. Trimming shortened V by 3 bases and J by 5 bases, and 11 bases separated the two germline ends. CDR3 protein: CSASWGAENIQYF. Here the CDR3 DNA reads TGCAGTGCTAGCTGGGGGGCCGAAAACATTCAGTACTTC.

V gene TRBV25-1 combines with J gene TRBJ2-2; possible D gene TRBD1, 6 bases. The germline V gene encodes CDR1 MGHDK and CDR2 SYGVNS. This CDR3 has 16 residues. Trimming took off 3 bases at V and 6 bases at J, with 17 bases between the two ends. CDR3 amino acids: CASSDRGGNWAGELFF. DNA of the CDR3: TGTGCCAGCAGTGACAGGGGTGGAAATTGGGCCGGGGAGCTGTTTTTT. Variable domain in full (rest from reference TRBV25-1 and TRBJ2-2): EADIYQTPRYLVIGTGKKITLECSQTMGHDKMYWYQQDPGMELHLIHYSYGVNSTEKGDLSSESTVSRIRTEHFPLTLESARPSHTSQYLCASSDRGGNWAGELFFGEGSRLTVL.

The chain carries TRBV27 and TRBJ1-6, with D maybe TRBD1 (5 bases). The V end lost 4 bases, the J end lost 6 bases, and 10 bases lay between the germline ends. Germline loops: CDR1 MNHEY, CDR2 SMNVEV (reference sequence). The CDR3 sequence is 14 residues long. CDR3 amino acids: CASSSRETNSPLHF. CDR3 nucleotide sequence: TGTGCCAGCAGTTCCAGGGAGACTAATTCACCCCTCCACTTT.

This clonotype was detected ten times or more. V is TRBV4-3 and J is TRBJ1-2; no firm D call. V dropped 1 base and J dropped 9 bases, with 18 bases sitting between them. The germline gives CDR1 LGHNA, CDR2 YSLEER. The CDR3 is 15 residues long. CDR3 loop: CASSQVGSLEARYTF. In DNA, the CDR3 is TGCGCCAGCAGCCAAGTTGGGAGCCTTGAGGCACGCTACACCTTC.

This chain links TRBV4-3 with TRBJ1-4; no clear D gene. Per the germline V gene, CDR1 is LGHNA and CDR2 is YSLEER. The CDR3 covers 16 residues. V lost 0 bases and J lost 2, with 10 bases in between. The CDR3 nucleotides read TGCGCCAGCAGCCAAGATGGGGTCGCCACTAATGAAAAACTGTTTTTT. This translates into CASSQDGVATNEKLFF.

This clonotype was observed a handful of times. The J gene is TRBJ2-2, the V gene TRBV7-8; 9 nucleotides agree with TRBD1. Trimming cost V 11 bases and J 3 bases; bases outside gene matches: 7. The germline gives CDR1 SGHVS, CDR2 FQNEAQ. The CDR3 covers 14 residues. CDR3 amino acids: CADRGYLDTGELFF. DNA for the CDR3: TGTGCCGACAGGGGGTATCTTGACACCGGGGAGCTGTTTTTT.

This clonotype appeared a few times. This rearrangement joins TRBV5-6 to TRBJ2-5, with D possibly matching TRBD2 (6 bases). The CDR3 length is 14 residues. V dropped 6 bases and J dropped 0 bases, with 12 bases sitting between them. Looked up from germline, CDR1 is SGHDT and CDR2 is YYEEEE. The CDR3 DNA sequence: TGTGCCAGCAACCCAATAGCGGACCAAGAGACCCAGTACTTC. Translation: CASNPIADQETQYF.

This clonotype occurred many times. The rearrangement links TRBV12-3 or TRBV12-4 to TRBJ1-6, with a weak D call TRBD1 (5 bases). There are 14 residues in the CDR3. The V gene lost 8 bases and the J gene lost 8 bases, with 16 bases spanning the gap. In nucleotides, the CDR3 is TGTGCCAGCCGGAGGGCAGGGAAGGATTCACCCCTCCACTTT. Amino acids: CASRRAGKDSPLHF.

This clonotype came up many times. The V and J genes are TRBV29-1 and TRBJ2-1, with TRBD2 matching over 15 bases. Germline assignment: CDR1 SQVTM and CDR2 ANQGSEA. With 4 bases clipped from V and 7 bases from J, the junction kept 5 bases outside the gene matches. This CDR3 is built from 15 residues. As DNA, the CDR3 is TGCAGCGTTGTCCCCGGGACTAGCGGGAGGAATGAGCAGTTCTTC. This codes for CSVVPGTSGRNEQFF.

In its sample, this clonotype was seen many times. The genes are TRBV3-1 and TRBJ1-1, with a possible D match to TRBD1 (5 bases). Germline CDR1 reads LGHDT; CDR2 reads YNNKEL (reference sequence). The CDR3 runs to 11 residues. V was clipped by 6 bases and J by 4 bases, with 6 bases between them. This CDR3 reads CASRDTTEAFF. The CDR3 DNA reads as TGTGCCAGCAGGGACACCACTGAAGCTTTCTTT.

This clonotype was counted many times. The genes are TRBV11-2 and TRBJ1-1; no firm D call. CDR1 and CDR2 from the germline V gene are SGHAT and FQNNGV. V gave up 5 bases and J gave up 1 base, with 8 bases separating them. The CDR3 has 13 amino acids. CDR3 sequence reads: CASSADGNTEAFF. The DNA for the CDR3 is TGTGCCAGCAGCGCGGACGGGAACACTGAAGCTTTCTTT.

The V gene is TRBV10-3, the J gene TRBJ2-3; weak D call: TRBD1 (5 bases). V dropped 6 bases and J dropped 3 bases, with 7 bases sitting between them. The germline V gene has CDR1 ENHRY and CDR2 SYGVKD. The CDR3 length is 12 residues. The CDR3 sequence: CAIRGQTDTQYF. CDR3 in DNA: TGTGCCATCAGAGGACAAACAGATACGCAGTATTTT.

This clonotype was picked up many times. The CDR3 nucleotides are TGTGCCAGCAGCTTTAGCGGGACAGGGGATATCGGCAATCAGCCCCAGCATTTT. Translating it yields CASSFSGTGDIGNQPQHF. The V call is TRBV7-2, the J call TRBJ1-5; 10 positions match TRBD1. CDR1 and CDR2 (germline): SGHTA, FQGNSA. V trimming: 3 bases; J trimming: 2 bases; junction bases outside the gene matches: 10. The CDR3 is 18 residues long. Filled out from reference TRBV7-2 and TRBJ1-5, the complete variable domain reads GAGVSQSPSNKVTEKGKDVELRCDPISGHTALYWYRQSLGQGLEFLIYFQGNSAPDKSGLPSDRFSAERTGGSVSTLTIQRTQQEDSAVYLCASSFSGTGDIGNQPQHFGDGTRLSIL.

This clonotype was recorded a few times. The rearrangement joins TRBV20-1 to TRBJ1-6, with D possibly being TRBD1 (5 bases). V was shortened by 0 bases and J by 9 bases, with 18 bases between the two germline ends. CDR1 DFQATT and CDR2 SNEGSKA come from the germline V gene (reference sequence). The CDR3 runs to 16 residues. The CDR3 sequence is CSARDPELGEGSPLHF. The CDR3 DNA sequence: TGCAGTGCTAGAGATCCCGAGTTAGGGGAGGGTTCACCCCTCCACTTT.

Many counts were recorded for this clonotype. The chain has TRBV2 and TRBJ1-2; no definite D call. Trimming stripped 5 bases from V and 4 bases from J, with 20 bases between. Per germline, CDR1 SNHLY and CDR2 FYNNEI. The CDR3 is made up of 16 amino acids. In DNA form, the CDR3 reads TGTGCCAGCAGTTCGTCAACATTGCCCGTCCCCTATGGCTACACCTTC. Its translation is CASSSSTLPVPYGYTF.

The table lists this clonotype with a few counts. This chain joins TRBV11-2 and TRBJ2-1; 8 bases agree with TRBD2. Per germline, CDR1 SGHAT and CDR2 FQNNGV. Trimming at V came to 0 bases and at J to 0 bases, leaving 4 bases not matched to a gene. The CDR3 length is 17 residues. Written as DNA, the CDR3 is TGTGCCAGCAGCTTAGAAGGGAGCGGGAGCTCCTACAATGAGCAGTTCTTC. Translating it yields CASSLEGSGSSYNEQFF.

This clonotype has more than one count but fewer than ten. The CDR3 sequence is CASSVLAGAPSTDTQYF. In DNA, the CDR3 is TGTGCCAGCAGTGTCCTAGCGGGTGCCCCTAGCACAGATACGCAGTATTTT. The chain combines TRBV12-3 or TRBV12-4 with TRBJ2-3; 8 nucleotides line up with TRBD2. The CDR3 length is 17 residues. V was clipped by 5 bases and J by 0 bases; unmatched bases: 10.

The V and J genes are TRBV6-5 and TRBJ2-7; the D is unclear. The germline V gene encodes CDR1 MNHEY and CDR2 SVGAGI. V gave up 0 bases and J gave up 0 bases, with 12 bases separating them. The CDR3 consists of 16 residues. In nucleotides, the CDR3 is TGTGCCAGCAGTTACTCTTCAGCACCCTTCTCCTACGAGCAGTACTTC. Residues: CASSYSSAPFSYEQYF.

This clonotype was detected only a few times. CDR3 coding DNA: TGTGCCAGCAGCCCTGGGACAGACGAAGCTTTCTTT. Its translation is CASSPGTDEAFF. This rearrangement joins TRBV6-6 to TRBJ1-1; TRBD1 aligns across 7 bases. This CDR3 spans 12 amino acids. Per the germline V gene, CDR1 is MNHNY and CDR2 is SVGAGI (reference sequence). V lost 6 bases to trimming and J lost 8 bases; unmatched junction nucleotides: 6.

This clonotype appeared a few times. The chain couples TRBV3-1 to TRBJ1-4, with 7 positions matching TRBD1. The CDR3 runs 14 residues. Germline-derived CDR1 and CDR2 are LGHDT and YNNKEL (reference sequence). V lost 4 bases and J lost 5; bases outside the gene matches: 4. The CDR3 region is CASSRTGENEKLFF. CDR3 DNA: TGTGCCAGCAGCCGGACAGGAGAGAATGAAAAACTGTTTTTT.

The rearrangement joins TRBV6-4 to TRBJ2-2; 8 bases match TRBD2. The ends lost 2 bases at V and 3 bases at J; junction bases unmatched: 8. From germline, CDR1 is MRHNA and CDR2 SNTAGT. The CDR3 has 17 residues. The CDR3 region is CASSDSSGGQDTGELFF. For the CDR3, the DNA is TGTGCCAGCAGTGACAGTTCGGGGGGGCAGGACACCGGGGAGCTGTTTTTT.

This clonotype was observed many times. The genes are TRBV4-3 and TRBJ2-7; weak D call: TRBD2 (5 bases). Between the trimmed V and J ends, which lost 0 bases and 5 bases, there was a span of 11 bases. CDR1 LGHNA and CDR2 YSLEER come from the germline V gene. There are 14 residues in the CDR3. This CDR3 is CASSQDPSTHEQYF. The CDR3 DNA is TGCGCCAGCAGCCAAGATCCTAGCACCCACGAGCAGTACTTC.

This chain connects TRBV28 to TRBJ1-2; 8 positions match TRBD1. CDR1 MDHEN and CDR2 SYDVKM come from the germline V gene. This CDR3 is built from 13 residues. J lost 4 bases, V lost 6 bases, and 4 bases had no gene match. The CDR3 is CASRSGQVYGYTF. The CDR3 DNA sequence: TGTGCCAGCAGGTCGGGACAGGTCTATGGCTACACCTTC.

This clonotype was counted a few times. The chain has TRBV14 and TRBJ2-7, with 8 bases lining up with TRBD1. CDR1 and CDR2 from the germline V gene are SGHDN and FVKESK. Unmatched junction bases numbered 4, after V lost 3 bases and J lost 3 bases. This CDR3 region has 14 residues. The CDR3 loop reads CASSHRGRVYEQYF. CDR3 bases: TGTGCCAGCAGCCACAGGGGGCGAGTCTACGAGCAGTACTTC.